The T cell receptor (beta chain) described here comes from a study of HIV-infected patients and healthy controls. Alpha and beta constant-region primers primed reverse transcription of about 470 ng RNA. Each of the alpha and beta chains got its own library through chain-specific third strand synthesis with indices. Two random hexamers, added before amplification and joined, formed each molecule's 12-nucleotide barcode. TCRdb re-analysed the 5' RACE reads in MiXCR, keeping a single row per CDR3 protein. The sample lists about 8,300 distinct CDR3 sequences; about 9% were seen once. Germline trimming cut 8 bases from V and 6 bases from J; bases unmatched to any gene: 6. Germline assignment: CDR1 LGHNA and CDR2 YNFKEQ. There are 12 residues in the CDR3. This clonotype is large by share. No cell fractionation was done, so the repertoire covers all unsorted peripheral blood T cells.

This TCR was recovered from an adult with HIV infection. The chain recombines TRBV4-2 with TRBJ2-7; 8 nucleotides agree with TRBD1. The input for sequencing was blood, taken before antiretroviral therapy. CDR3 coding DNA: TGTGCCAGCGGACAGGGAGGACGCGAGCAGTACTTC. Translation: CASGQGGREQYF.